This T cell receptor beta chain was observed in a study of T-cell memory formation after mild COVID-19. This clonotype came up a few times. Via MiXCR, TCRdb re-called the 5' RACE reads, giving one row per CDR3 protein. The data show nearly 350,000 distinct CDR3 sequences, with 10% to 15% seen just once and about 20% held by the top ten. V lost 6 bases to trimming and J lost 3 bases; unmatched junction nucleotides: 5. From germline, CDR1 is DFQATT and CDR2 SNEGSKA (reference sequence). This CDR3 has 14 amino acids. V and J are TRBV20-1 and TRBJ1-3, with TRBD1 matching 10 bases. Sequenced sample: PBMCs or a T cell subset sorted from them (not recorded which). This TCR was recovered from a man aged 18-30 years who had mild COVID-19 (a few samples of this study predate the infection). Cell type and time point are not known. The chain's CDR3 is CSAETGGHGNTIYF. CDR3 DNA: TGCAGTGCGGAGACAGGGGGCCATGGAAACACCATATATTTT.